One and the same sample provided the 7 T cell receptor beta chains below, sequenced in a study of early T cells in non-severe SARS-CoV-2 infection. TCRdb reprocessed the 5' RACE reads with MiXCR, giving one entry per CDR3 protein. This table has around 70,000 distinct CDR3 sequences, 10% to 15% appearing once. Specimen: whole blood. Receptors originate from an adult who was a healthcare worker with PCR-confirmed SARS-CoV-2 infection or an uninfected control (not recorded which).

This clonotype showed up just a few times. The V and J genes are TRBV12-3 or TRBV12-4 and TRBJ2-2; D is uncertain. V gave up 4 bases and J gave up 4 bases, with 10 bases separating them. This CDR3 region has 14 residues. CDR3 sequence (DNA): TGTGCCAGCAGTTCAGACACGGCCACCGGGGAGCTGTTTTTT. Protein product: CASSSDTATGELFF.

This rearrangement joins TRBV27 to TRBJ2-5; D gene uncertain. The CDR3 loop spans 13 amino acids. Germline V CDR1 and CDR2: MNHEY, SMNVEV (reference sequence). Trimming pared 7 bases from V and 0 bases from J, leaving 9 bases between. This chain's CDR3 is CASKVPYQETQYF. The CDR3 DNA reads as TGTGCCAGCAAGGTACCGTACCAAGAGACCCAGTACTTC.

This clonotype was found many times. CDR3 nucleotides: TGCACCAGCAGCCAAGAGGAACGGGAGGTACGATGCGAGCAGTACTTC. Translating gives CTSSQEEREVRCEQYF. The chain recombines TRBV1 with TRBJ2-7; the table's D call of TRBD2 was not tested on the DNA. TRBV1 is a known pseudogene. The CDR3 consists of 16 residues.

This clonotype occurred many times. The rearrangement uses TRBV5-1 and TRBJ2-1; D is unresolved. CDR1 is SGHRS, CDR2 YFSETQ, per germline. The CDR3 spans 15 residues. V was pared by 4 bases and J by 2 bases, with 13 bases between. The CDR3 protein is CASSPDPSAYNEQFF. CDR3 DNA: TGCGCCAGCAGCCCAGATCCCAGCGCCTACAATGAGCAGTTCTTC.

The rearrangement links TRBV29-1 to TRBJ1-1, with no clear D. The V end lost 4 bases, the J end lost 5 bases, and 11 bases lay between the germline ends. Germline CDR1 is SQVTM and CDR2 is ANQGSEA. This CDR3 region has 12 residues. The CDR3 here is CSVARSGTEAFF. The CDR3 DNA follows: TGCAGCGTTGCCCGGTCAGGTACTGAAGCTTTCTTT.

At least ten counts were recorded for this clonotype. The chain employs TRBV7-9 and TRBJ1-1, with unresolved D. The CDR3 sequence is 14 residues long. In germline, CDR1 is SEHNR, CDR2 FQNEAQ (reference sequence). Deletions cut 2 bases from V and 0 bases from J, with 7 bases between. The CDR3 nucleotides are TGTGCCAGCAGCTTAAGGCAGATGAACACTGAAGCTTTCTTT. Translated, it gives CASSLRQMNTEAFF.

This chain uses TRBV20-1 with TRBJ1-2; D perhaps matches TRBD1 (5 bases). The CDR3 length is 14 residues. The germline V and J ends were trimmed by 0 bases and 7 bases, with 15 bases remaining between them. Germline loops: CDR1 DFQATT, CDR2 SNEGSKA (reference sequence). CDR3 sequence (DNA): TGCAGTGCTAGAGATCCGCCACCGCAGGGTGGCTACACCTTC. This encodes CSARDPPPQGGYTF.